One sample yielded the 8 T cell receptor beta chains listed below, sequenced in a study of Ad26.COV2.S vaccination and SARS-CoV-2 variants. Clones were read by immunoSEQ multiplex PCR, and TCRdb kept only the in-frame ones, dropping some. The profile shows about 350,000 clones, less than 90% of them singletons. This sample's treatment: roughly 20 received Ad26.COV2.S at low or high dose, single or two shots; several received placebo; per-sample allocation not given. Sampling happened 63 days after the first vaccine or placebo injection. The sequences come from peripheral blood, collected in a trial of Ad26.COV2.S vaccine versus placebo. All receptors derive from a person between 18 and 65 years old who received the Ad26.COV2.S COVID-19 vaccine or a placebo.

CDR3 sequence reads: CASSTGQGNSPLHF. In DNA form, the CDR3 reads TGTGCCAGCAGCACGGGACAGGGAAATTCACCCCTCCACTTT. The chain couples TRBV7-3 to TRBJ1-6; 9 bases align to TRBD1. V trimming: 5 bases; J trimming: 7 bases; junction bases outside the gene matches: 3. This CDR3 region has 14 residues. Germline values: CDR1 SGHTA, CDR2 FQGTGA.

CDR3 bases: TGTGCCAGCTCCCAGACTAGCGGGGCGATAGATACGCAGTATTTT. Amino acids: CASSQTSGAIDTQYF. The chain is built from TRBV18 and TRBJ2-3; 11 nucleotides align to TRBD2. The junction had 7 bases not matched to a gene; V was cut back by 6 bases and J by 5 bases. The CDR3 runs to 15 residues. Germline V gene data show CDR1 as KGHSH and CDR2 as LQKENI.

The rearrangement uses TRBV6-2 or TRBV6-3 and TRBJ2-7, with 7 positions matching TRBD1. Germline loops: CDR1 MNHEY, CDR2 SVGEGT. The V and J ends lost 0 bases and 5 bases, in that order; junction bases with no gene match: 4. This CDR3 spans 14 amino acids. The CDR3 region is CASSYSWTGHEQYF. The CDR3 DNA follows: TGTGCCAGCAGTTACTCCTGGACAGGCCACGAGCAGTACTTC.

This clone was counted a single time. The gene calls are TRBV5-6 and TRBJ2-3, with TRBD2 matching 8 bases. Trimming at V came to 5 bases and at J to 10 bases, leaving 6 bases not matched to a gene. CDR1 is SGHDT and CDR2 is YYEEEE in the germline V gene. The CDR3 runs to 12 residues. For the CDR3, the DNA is TGTGCCAGCAGTTCGGGGGGGTACGCGCAGTATTTT. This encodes CASSSGGYAQYF.

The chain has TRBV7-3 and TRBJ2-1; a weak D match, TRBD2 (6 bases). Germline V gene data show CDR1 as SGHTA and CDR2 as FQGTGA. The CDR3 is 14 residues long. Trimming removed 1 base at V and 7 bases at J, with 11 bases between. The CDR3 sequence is CASSLRGSGNEQFF. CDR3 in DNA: TGTGCCAGCAGCTTAAGGGGTAGCGGTAATGAGCAGTTCTTC. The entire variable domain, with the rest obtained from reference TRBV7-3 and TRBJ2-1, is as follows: GAGVSQTPSNKVTEKGKYVELRCDPISGHTALYWYRQSLGQGPEFLIYFQGTGAADDSGLPNDRFFAVRPEGSVSTLKIQRTERGDSAVYLCASSLRGSGNEQFFGPGTRLTVL.

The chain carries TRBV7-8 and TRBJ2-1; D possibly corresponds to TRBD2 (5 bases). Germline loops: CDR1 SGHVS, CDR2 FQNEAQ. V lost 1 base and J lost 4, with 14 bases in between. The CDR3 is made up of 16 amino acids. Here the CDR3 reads CASSLGVGMGYNEQFF. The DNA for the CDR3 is TGTGCCAGCAGCTTAGGGGTCGGGATGGGATACAATGAGCAGTTCTTC.

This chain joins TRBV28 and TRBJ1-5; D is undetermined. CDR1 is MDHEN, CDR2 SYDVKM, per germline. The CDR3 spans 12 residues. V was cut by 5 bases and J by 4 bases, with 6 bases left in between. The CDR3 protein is CASSMENQPQHF. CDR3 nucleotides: TGTGCCAGCAGTATGGAAAATCAGCCCCAGCATTTT.

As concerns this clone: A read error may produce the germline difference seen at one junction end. CDR3: CASIYNNEQFF. CDR3 sequence (DNA): TGTGCCAGCATTTACAACAATGAGCAGTTCTTC. The V gene is TRBV6-5, the J gene TRBJ2-1, with unresolved D. Germline CDR1 is MNHEY and CDR2 is SVGAGI. The length of the CDR3 is 11 residues.